The following is a T cell receptor (beta chain) sequence with its context. This clonotype was observed many times. Its antigen specificity is not known. Base qualities are missing; no much larger clone stands one base away. Sample treatment or condition, as interpreted from the label and publication: live attenuated yellow fever vaccine strain. At each blood-draw timepoint, two biological replicates of bulk PBMCs were obtained. PBMCs were isolated from peripheral blood using a standard Ficoll-Paque protocol. TriZol was used to extract RNA from bulk PBMCs, from CD4 and CD8 fractions, and from dextramer-positive and dextramer-negative fractions. This sample is drawn from a study of T cells after yellow fever vaccination (dated by TCRdb to about 2019). About the full investigation: The SMART-Seq v4 Ultra Low Input RNA kit was used to prepare libraries from fractions with low cell numbers. To follow T-cell clones before and after both primary and booster YFV17D yellow fever vaccination, bulk TCR alpha and beta repertoires underwent longitudinal sequencing. Two healthy male donors made up the cohort, one aged 18 to 30 years and the other aged 30 to 40 years. Blood samples were taken at several timepoints before and after primary and secondary immunization, and bulk PBMC replicates and cell subsets were isolated.

Synthesis of TCR cDNA relied on 5'RACE template switching, a step that introduced a universal primer site along with unique molecular identifiers. cDNA synthesis was primed from both the TCR alpha and TCR beta constant segments. Library amplification involved two PCR steps, and the second step added sample barcodes and sequencing adapters. Sequencing of the libraries was done on either Illumina HiSeq 2500 (2x100 bp) or NovaSeq (2x150 bp). The source study handled its data this way. MIGEC handled demultiplexing of reads and collapsing into UMI consensus sequences, while MiXCR performed V(D)J alignment. Vaccine-responding clonotypes were identified with edgeR using replicate PBMC samples, with FDR below 0.01 and a log2 fold change above 5 up to day 15 being required. Bulk clonotypes were assigned CD4 or CD8 identity according to which sequenced CD4 or CD8 repertoire held them at higher abundance. TCRdb trimmed the raw reads at Q25, called clones with MiXCR and kept productive beta chains. Rows are unified per CDR3 protein, each entry keeping the most common DNA and genes. It is TCRdb's table, rather than the study itself, that gives the V and J calls and clone size. The sample table records 300,000 to 400,000 distinct CDR3 sequences; 6.2% of these occur just once. The ten largest clonotypes hold 15% of the sample.

Study-level results and caveats: After the booster, most of the clones that had expanded following primary vaccination were detected again (roughly 97% of CD4 and around 88% of CD8), which suggests that memory was broadly maintained. A small fraction of clonotypes appeared in both the CD4 and CD8 compartments, likely as a result of convergent recombination. The study included only two donors, which limits how far the findings can be generalized. Compared with the primary T-cell response, the secondary T-cell response was faster but weaker, reaching its peak on day 5 rather than on day 15. Computational filtering was needed because FACS-sorted repertoires could contain abundant contaminating clonotypes from the bulk population.

CDR1 is given as ENHRY and CDR2 as SYGVKD, both from the germline V gene. The CDR3 measures 14 amino acids from cysteine to phenylalanine. Of all the DNA, just the CDR3 is kept, 42 bases in frame from base 1. V is cut back by 6 bases and J by 2 bases, with 4 bases in the junction unmatched. This specimen consisted of PBMCs, obtained 5 days after the yellow fever booster vaccination. This clonotype was obtained from a man aged 30 to 45 who received the YFV17D yellow fever vaccine. The sequence is built from TRBV10-3 and TRBJ2-5; 9 of the junction bases match TRBD1. CDR3 loop: CAISAGTGQETQYF. Read as DNA, the sequence is TGTGCCATCAGCGCCGGGACAGGGCAAGAGACCCAGTACTTC.